This T cell receptor (beta chain) was profiled in a study of blood T cells in healthy people across ages. As for the study in general: Template switching captured about one barcoded beta molecule per two T cells.

In regard to this clonotype: Its antigen is not known.

The authors ran a second PCR of 7 to 11 cycles using a sample-barcoded 5' primer and a J-beta primer mix. TCRdb re-called the 5' RACE reads through MiXCR, storing one row per CDR3 protein. The sample has 780,000 or so distinct CDR3 sequences, roughly three fifths seen once. Study results and limitations: Roughly linear age-related decline in beta diversity appeared, significant by age 40. Using unsorted PBMCs precluded a conclusive naive versus antigen-experienced comparison.

The length of the CDR3 is 17 residues. Germline CDR1 is MNHNY and CDR2 is SVGAGI (reference sequence). Trimming stripped 2 bases from V and 0 bases from J, with 16 bases between. The chain uses TRBV6-6 and TRBJ2-5, with D perhaps TRBD2 (5 bases). The sample consisted of blood. This TCR derives from a man aged 35 to 55 in good health. The CDR3, as DNA: TGTGCCAGCAGTTACGGCACCCGTCCAGCGGACCAAGAGACCCAGTACTTC. It codes for CASSYGTRPADQETQYF.